This TCR beta chain was sequenced during a study of CD8 T cells in ankylosing spondylitis. Broader study findings: The authors reported significant enrichment of disease-linked clones in matched ankylosing spondylitis synovial fluid. There were earlier reports of some motif variants in reactive arthritis synovial fluid and blood.

Germline CDR1 reads SGHVS; CDR2 reads FNYEAQ. This CDR3 is 19 amino acids long. V shed 1 base and J 6 bases; nucleotides not matched to a gene: 15. TCRdb used MiXCR to reprocess the 5' RACE reads, holding one entry per CDR3 protein. The sample includes some 300,000 distinct CDR3 sequences, less than 25% of them seen just once. This clonotype was recorded many times. Its antigen remains unidentified. The chain joins TRBV7-6 to TRBJ1-6; 7 bases line up with TRBD1. The sample was blood, either unsorted or a sorted T cell fraction (not recorded which). The origin of this receptor is a female donor with ankylosing spondylitis or in good health (not recorded which). CDR3 in amino acids: CASSLGGGVLQSRNSPLHF. DNA for the CDR3: TGTGCCAGCAGCTTAGGAGGGGGCGTCCTACAAAGTCGTAATTCACCCCTCCACTTT. The whole variable domain, remainder taken from reference TRBV7-6 and TRBJ1-6, is GAGVSQSPRYKVTKRGQDVALRCDPISGHVSLYWYRQALGQGPEFLTYFNYEAQQDKSGLPNDRFSAERPEGSISTLTIQRTEQRDSAMYRCASSLGGGVLQSRNSPLHFGNGTRLTVT.